A selection of T cell receptor beta chains follows, all from one sample in a study of cytomegalovirus exposure and HLA in healthy donors. Sequencing used immunoSEQ multiplex PCR; TCRdb keeps in-frame clones, though not all of them. The table lists 130,000 to 150,000 clones, with 0.96% in the top ten. The sequenced sample consisted of PBMCs. The receptors were sampled from a male donor in good health and CMV-seronegative. Both conserved end residues are part of each CDR3. The order of the fields is D gene, V gene, J gene, CDR3 protein, CDR3 DNA. The D gene is left open where the match is weak.

TRBD1	TRBV2	TRBJ1-6	CASSFMGQASSPLHF	TGTGCCAGCAGCTTTATGGGACAGGCGAGCTCACCCCTCCACTTT
TRBD1	TRBV15	TRBJ1-2	CATSGGQGNYGYTF	TGTGCCACCAGCGGGGGACAGGGGAACTATGGCTACACCTTC
NA	TRBV18	TRBJ2-6	CASSPLSETGANVLTF	TGTGCCAGCTCACCACTGTCCGAGACTGGGGCCAACGTCCTGACTTTC
NA	TRBV19	TRBJ2-5	CASSIAGSRGLQETQYF	TGTGCCAGTAGTATAGCGGGCAGCCGAGGGCTCCAAGAGACCCAGTACTTC
NA	TRBV6-1	TRBJ2-1	CASRSSYNEQFF	TGTGCCAGCCGGAGCTCCTACAATGAGCAGTTCTTC
NA	TRBV29-1	TRBJ1-1	CSVRHGVNTEAFF	TGCAGCGTTCGTCACGGGGTGAACACTGAAGCTTTCTTT
TRBD2	TRBV6-4	TRBJ2-2	CASSVLAVPSGTGELFF	TGTGCCAGCAGTGTACTAGCGGTCCCCTCGGGAACCGGGGAGCTGTTTTTT
TRBD1	TRBV30	TRBJ1-3	CAWGGQTNSGNTIYF	TGTGCCTGGGGGGGACAGACCAACTCTGGAAACACCATATATTTT
NA	TRBV7-2	TRBJ2-3	CASSPNTDTQYF	TGTGCCAGCAGCCCGAACACGGATACGCAGTATTTT
NA	TRBV28	TRBJ2-1	CASSPAGRGNEQFF	TGTGCCAGCAGTCCCGCGGGCAGGGGCAATGAGCAGTTCTTC
TRBD1	TRBV7-9	TRBJ1-4	CASSPQGGSKDEKLFF	TGTGCCAGCAGCCCACAGGGGGGGAGTAAGGATGAAAAACTGTTTTTT
TRBD1	TRBV7-3	TRBJ1-3	CASSLAGGTGNTIYF	TGTGCCAGCAGCTTAGCAGGGGGGACTGGAAACACCATATATTTT
NA	TRBV11-2	TRBJ1-1	CASTRGPTEAFF	TGTGCCAGCACTCGAGGCCCCACTGAAGCTTTCTTT
NA	TRBV27	TRBJ2-7	CASSPLSAGLDYEQYF	TGTGCCAGCAGTCCCCTTAGTGCGGGGTTGGACTACGAGCAGTACTTC
NA	TRBV6-5	TRBJ1-5	CASKRGSNQPQHF	TGTGCCAGCAAGAGAGGAAGCAATCAGCCCCAGCATTTT
NA	TRBV4-1	TRBJ2-5	CASSLGGLPKETQYF	TGCGCCAGCAGTCTTGGCGGGTTACCCAAAGAGACCCAGTACTTC
TRBD1	TRBV5-1	TRBJ1-1	CASSLEGAGTEAFF	TGCGCCAGCAGCTTGGAGGGGGCTGGTACTGAAGCTTTCTTT
NA	TRBV28	TRBJ1-5	CASSPQETYSNQPQHF	TGTGCCAGCAGTCCACAGGAAACATATAGCAATCAGCCCCAGCATTTT
TRBD1	TRBV6-5	TRBJ2-7	CASTRVSTGQGVQYF	TGTGCCAGCACGAGGGTCTCCACCGGACAGGGGGTGCAGTACTTC
NA	TRBV29-1	TRBJ1-1	CSVESYPEAFF	TGCAGCGTTGAAAGCTACCCCGAAGCTTTCTTT
TRBD1	TRBV30	TRBJ2-7	CAWSPGQWNVEQYF	TGTGCCTGGAGTCCGGGACAGTGGAACGTCGAGCAGTACTTC
TRBD1	TRBV11-1	TRBJ2-1	CASSPRQGSDNEQFF	TGTGCCAGCAGCCCACGACAGGGGAGTGACAATGAGCAGTTCTTC